The text below deals with one T cell receptor (beta chain). Its matching antigen is unknown. The sample comes from a study of T cell responses to AZD1222 COVID-19 vaccine. Study-wide results and limits: It was only after the peak T cell response that any repertoires were sampled.

The germline CDR1 and CDR2 sequences are SEHNR and FQNEAQ (reference sequence). The CDR3 runs to 12 residues. V lost 4 bases to trimming and J lost 11 bases, with 14 bases between them. Clones were read by immunoSEQ multiplex PCR, and TCRdb kept only the in-frame ones, dropping some. Of fewer than 150,000 clones listed, about nine tenths are singletons. The sequence derives from an adult in good health. The sample was peripheral blood, taken on day 0 of AZD1222 vaccination. The chain links TRBV7-9 to TRBJ1-1; D not certain. The chain's CDR3 is CASSSGGGFAFF. CDR3 bases: TGTGCCAGCAGCTCCGGAGGCGGGTTCGCTTTCTTT.